This T cell receptor (beta chain) came from a study of cytomegalovirus exposure and HLA in healthy donors. It was with 60 Vbeta and 13 Jbeta primers that the PCR ran. TCRdb keeps only in-frame clones here, not all; method: immunoSEQ multiplex PCR. Of about 150,000 clones listed, about 64% are singletons. The CDR3 consists of 13 residues. Per germline, CDR1 SQVTM and CDR2 ANQGSEA. V was shortened by 6 bases and J by 6 bases, with 17 bases between the two germline ends. Sequencing used PBMCs. The receptor was isolated from a woman aged 55-75 years in good health and CMV-seropositive. V is TRBV29-1 and J is TRBJ1-1; D not certain. CDR3 amino acids: CSVDKGGRAEAFF. For the CDR3, the DNA is TGCAGCGTGGATAAGGGAGGGCGAGCTGAAGCTTTCTTT. Drawing the rest from reference TRBV29-1 and TRBJ1-1, the complete variable domain is SAVISQKPSRDICQRGTSLTIQCQVDSQVTMMFWYRQQPGQSLTLIATANQGSEATYESGFVIDKFPISRPNLTFSTLTVSNMSPEDSSIYLCSVDKGGRAEAFFGQGTRLTVV.